These 13 T cell receptor beta chains share one sample of origin, sequenced in a study of cytomegalovirus exposure and HLA in healthy donors. The PCR was carried out with 60 Vbeta primers and 13 Jbeta primers. TCRdb's table, derived via immunoSEQ multiplex PCR, lists solely in-frame clones and lacks some. In the table there are some 190,000 clones, about nine tenths of which are singletons. The sequencing input was PBMCs. The receptors originated from a boy between 2 and 10 years old in good health and CMV-seronegative.

The chain is built from TRBV28 and TRBJ2-7; 9 positions match TRBD1. Per the germline V gene, CDR1 is MDHEN and CDR2 is SYDVKM. With 5 bases clipped from V and 2 bases from J, the junction kept 4 bases outside the gene matches. The CDR3 length is 14 residues. The CDR3 DNA is TGTGCCAGCAGTCAGGACAGGGGCGCCTACGAGCAGTACTTC. Its protein is CASSQDRGAYEQYF.

This chain uses TRBV10-2 with TRBJ2-5, with 9 bases fitting TRBD1. In germline, CDR1 is WSHSY, CDR2 SAAADI. Unmatched junction bases numbered 3, after V lost 0 bases and J lost 7 bases. This CDR3 is 14 amino acids long. In DNA form, the CDR3 reads TGCGCCAGCAGTGAGTCAGACAGGGGGGGGACCCAGTACTTC. As protein: CASSESDRGGTQYF.

This sequence joins TRBV30 and TRBJ2-3; 7 bases fit TRBD1. Per the germline V gene, CDR1 is GTSNPN and CDR2 is SVGIG (reference sequence). This CDR3 contains 15 residues. J lost 2 bases, V lost 3 bases, and 8 bases had no gene match. CDR3 coding DNA: TGTGCCTGGAGCCACTCCGGGACAGTCACAGATACGCAGTATTTT. It codes for CAWSHSGTVTDTQYF.

The chain uses TRBV5-1 and TRBJ2-1; 8 positions match TRBD2. Germline V CDR1 and CDR2: SGHRS, YFSETQ. The junction had 5 bases not matched to a gene; V was cut back by 0 bases and J by 3 bases. The CDR3 totals 16 residues. In DNA, the CDR3 is TGCGCCAGCAGCTTGGATGGGACTAGTATCTACAATGAGCAGTTCTTC. Its protein product is CASSLDGTSIYNEQFF.

This chain uses TRBV6-1 with TRBJ2-5; weak D call: TRBD1 (6 bases). The better agreement between TRBJ2-7 and the DNA end casts doubt on the J call. This CDR3 has 14 residues. CDR1 and CDR2 from the germline V gene are MNHNS and SASEGT. CDR3 sequence reads: CASSPNHRVGEQYF. In DNA, the CDR3 is TGTGCCAGCAGCCCGAATCACAGGGTAGGCGAGCAGTACTTC.

The rearrangement joins TRBV6-1 to TRBJ2-7; 8 bases line up with TRBD1. The V segment lost 2 bases and the J segment 9 bases; nucleotides outside the gene matches: 12. The CDR3 length is 15 residues. Germline CDR1 and CDR2: MNHNS and SASEGT. The CDR3 sequence: CASSEPRGTGGRQYF. The CDR3 bases are TGTGCCAGCAGTGAACCACGGGGGACAGGCGGCCGGCAGTACTTC.

V gene TRBV10-3 combines with J gene TRBJ2-5; TRBD2 aligns across 7 bases. The J call may be in error: the DNA end matches TRBJ2-7 better. The CDR3 has 18 amino acids. Germline CDR1 reads ENHRY; CDR2 reads SYGVKD. The CDR3 bases are TGTGCCATCAGTGATATCCTCGATATGACCGGGAGGCCTTACGAGCAGTACTTC. Protein sequence: CAISDILDMTGRPYEQYF.

The chain joins TRBV7-2 to TRBJ1-3; 8 nucleotides line up with TRBD1. Germline V gene sequence: CDR1 SGHTA, CDR2 FQGNSA. V shed 0 bases, J shed 2 bases, and the junction held 9 bases outside the gene matches. The CDR3 has 18 residues. CDR3 in amino acids: CASSLAPGQVHTGNTIYF. CDR3 in DNA: TGTGCCAGCAGCTTAGCGCCGGGACAGGTTCATACTGGAAACACCATATATTTT.

The gene calls are TRBV25-1 and TRBJ2-3; TRBD2 aligns across 8 bases. The CDR3 consists of 13 residues. Germline loops: CDR1 MGHDK, CDR2 SYGVNS. J lost 3 bases, V lost 9 bases, and 5 bases had no gene match. The CDR3 protein is CASSGAVTDTQYF. CDR3 nucleotides: TGTGCCAGTAGCGGGGCGGTAACAGATACGCAGTATTTT. The variable domain in full, with the rest retrieved from reference TRBV25-1 and TRBJ2-3, is EADIYQTPRYLVIGTGKKITLECSQTMGHDKMYWYQQDPGMELHLIHYSYGVNSTEKGDLSSESTVSRIRTEHFPLTLESARPSHTSQYLCASSGAVTDTQYFGPGTRLTVL.

The genes are TRBV5-1 and TRBJ2-1; D uncertain. The CDR3 covers 16 residues. In germline, CDR1 is SGHRS, CDR2 YFSETQ. The ends were cut back, 1 base at V and 2 bases at J, with 13 bases in the middle. Here the CDR3 DNA reads TGCGCCAGCAGCTTGTTTGAGATAACCGCCTACAATGAGCAGTTCTTC. This gives the protein CASSLFEITAYNEQFF.

As to this clone: Other DNA sequences in this specimen translate into the identical CDR3. The CDR3 here is CASSLIGGRANEQFF. CDR3 bases: TGTGCCAGCAGCCTGATTGGCGGGAGGGCCAACGAGCAGTTCTTC. The V gene is TRBV5-4, the J gene TRBJ2-1; 9 positions match TRBD2. The CDR3 runs to 15 residues. CDR1 SGHNT and CDR2 YYREEE come from the germline V gene (reference sequence). With 4 bases clipped from V and 10 bases from J, the junction kept 12 bases outside the gene matches.

The chain links TRBV27 to TRBJ2-5; TRBD2 might be the D (6 bases). The germline V gene has CDR1 MNHEY and CDR2 SMNVEV (reference sequence). V was trimmed by 6 bases and J by 1 base, leaving 12 bases between them. The CDR3 runs 14 residues. The CDR3 reads CASSPGGVQETQYF. CDR3 bases: TGTGCCAGCAGCCCCGGCGGGGTCCAAGAGACCCAGTACTTC.

The V call is TRBV28, the J call TRBJ2-6; D uncertain. Germline CDR1 reads MDHEN; CDR2 reads SYDVKM. CDR3 length: 15 residues. The V and J ends lost 6 bases and 1 base respectively, with 10 bases between them. The CDR3 sequence: CASRDQRSGANVLTF. The CDR3 region has the DNA TGTGCCAGCAGGGATCAGCGTTCTGGGGCCAACGTCCTGACTTTC. Complete variable domain (other parts from reference TRBV28 and TRBJ2-6): DVKVTQSSRYLVKRTGEKVFLECVQDMDHENMFWYRQDPGLGLRLIYFSYDVKMKEKGDIPEGYSVSREKKERFSLILESASTNQTSMYLCASRDQRSGANVLTFGAGSRLTVL.